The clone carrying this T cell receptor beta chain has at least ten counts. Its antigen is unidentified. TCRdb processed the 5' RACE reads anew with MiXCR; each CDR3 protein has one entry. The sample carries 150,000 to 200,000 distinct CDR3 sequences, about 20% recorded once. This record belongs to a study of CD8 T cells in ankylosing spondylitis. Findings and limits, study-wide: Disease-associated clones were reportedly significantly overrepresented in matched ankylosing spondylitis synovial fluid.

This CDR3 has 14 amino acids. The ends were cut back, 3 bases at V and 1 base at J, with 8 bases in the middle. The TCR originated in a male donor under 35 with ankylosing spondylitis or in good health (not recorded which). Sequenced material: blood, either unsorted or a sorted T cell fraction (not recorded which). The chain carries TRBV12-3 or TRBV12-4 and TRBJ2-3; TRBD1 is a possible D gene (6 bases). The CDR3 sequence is CASSFAGGTDTQYF. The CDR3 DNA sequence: TGTGCCAGCAGTTTTGCAGGGGGCACAGATACGCAGTATTTT.